This entry lists 10 T cell receptor beta chains sequenced from one sample in a study of shared clonotypes between healthy human individuals. This table comes from immunoSEQ multiplex PCR, and its TCRdb copy is limited to in-frame clones, with some not included. The sample has more than 2,000,000 clones, approximately 93% seen once. Input material: naive CD4+ T cells from PBMCs. The subset denotes: CD45RA+ positively selected. The receptors stem from a man between 18 and 35 years old in good health. Some clones in this sample may be carry-over from other donors' samples.

This clone was recorded once. The chain recombines TRBV7-8 with TRBJ2-5, with 10 bases fitting TRBD1. V was clipped by 1 base and J by 7 bases; unmatched bases: 3. Looked up from germline, CDR1 is SGHVS and CDR2 is FQNEAQ. The CDR3 spans 14 residues. Here the CDR3 DNA reads TGTGCCAGCAGCTTAGGGGGACAGGGGTGGACCCAGTACTTC. Amino acids: CASSLGGQGWTQYF.

The chain employs TRBV5-1 and TRBJ2-4; no clear D. The CDR3 consists of 14 residues. The V end lost 0 bases, the J end lost 6 bases, and 10 bases lay between the germline ends. The V gene's germline CDR1 is SGHRS and CDR2 YFSETQ. DNA for the CDR3: TGCGCCAGCAGCTTGGAAGCGTTTGCAAACATTCAGTACTTC. It translates to CASSLEAFANIQYF.

The chain is built from TRBV5-5 and TRBJ1-2; 11 bases are a match to TRBD1. Looked up from germline, CDR1 is SGHKS and CDR2 is YYEKEE (reference sequence). The CDR3 covers 16 residues. V was pared by 4 bases and J by 4 bases, with 9 bases of the junction left unmatched. CDR3 DNA sequence: TGTGCCAGCAGCCCGTTAGGACAGGGGGCAGGCTATGGCTACACCTTC. Amino acid sequence: CASSPLGQGAGYGYTF.

This clone was recorded only once. The chain combines TRBV6-1 with TRBJ2-2; D tentatively reads TRBD1 or TRBD2 (5 bases each). Trimming shortened V by 2 bases and J by 4 bases, and 11 bases separated the two germline ends. Looked up from germline, CDR1 is MNHNS and CDR2 is SASEGT. The CDR3 totals 15 residues. CDR3 DNA: TGTGCCAGCAGTGAAAAGGGGACCGCCACCGGGGAGCTGTTTTTT. Protein: CASSEKGTATGELFF.

The CDR3 nucleotides read TGTGCCTGGAGGCGTCCGGGACAGGGTACCCACGAGCAGTACTTC. Its protein product is CAWRRPGQGTHEQYF. The rearrangement uses TRBV30 and TRBJ2-7, with TRBD1 matching over 9 bases. Trimming removed 3 bases from V and 5 bases from J; junction bases left unmatched: 11. The V gene's germline CDR1 is GTSNPN and CDR2 SVGIG (reference sequence). This CDR3 spans 15 amino acids.

This rearrangement joins TRBV7-3 to TRBJ2-1, with D possibly matching TRBD2 (7 bases). The length of the CDR3 is 14 residues. The ends were cut back, 5 bases at V and 3 bases at J, with 11 bases in the middle. Germline CDR1 and CDR2: SGHTA and FQGTGA. CDR3 sequence: CASSAAGHYNEQFF. For the CDR3, the DNA is TGTGCCAGCAGCGCAGCGGGACACTACAATGAGCAGTTCTTC.

The chain links TRBV28 to TRBJ2-5; 8 positions match TRBD2. V dropped 7 bases and J dropped 1; count of bases not matched to a gene: 5. The CDR3 runs to 14 residues. Germline V CDR1 and CDR2: MDHEN, SYDVKM. CDR3 protein: CASNFLAGQETQYF. As DNA, the CDR3 is TGTGCCAGCAACTTTCTAGCGGGCCAAGAGACCCAGTACTTC. The complete variable domain, with remaining parts taken from reference TRBV28 and TRBJ2-5, reads DVKVTQSSRYLVKRTGEKVFLECVQDMDHENMFWYRQDPGLGLRLIYFSYDVKMKEKGDIPEGYSVSREKKERFSLILESASTNQTSMYLCASNFLAGQETQYFGPGTRLLVL.

This chain links TRBV19 with TRBJ1-3, with no clear D. Trimming cost V 1 base and J 0 bases, with 10 bases left between them. Per germline, CDR1 LNHDA and CDR2 SQIVND (reference sequence). CDR3 length equals 16 residues. The CDR3 coding sequence is TGTGCCAGTAGTATAGGAAGGACTCGCTCTGGAAACACCATATATTTT. It encodes CASSIGRTRSGNTIYF.

The V call is TRBV2, the J call TRBJ1-2, with TRBD1 matching 9 bases. Per germline, CDR1 SNHLY and CDR2 FYNNEI. V was clipped by 7 bases and J by 4 bases; unmatched bases: 16. CDR3 length: 17 amino acids. The CDR3 reads CASIPRATGGNIYGYTF. DNA for the CDR3: TGTGCCAGCATTCCACGCGCGACAGGGGGGAACATCTATGGCTACACCTTC.

The genes are TRBV9 and TRBJ1-3; the D gene is possibly TRBD1 (5 bases). There are 16 residues in the CDR3. Trimming stripped 3 bases from V and 0 bases from J, with 13 bases between. Per the germline V gene, CDR1 is SGDLS and CDR2 is YYNGEE. CDR3 in DNA: TGTGCCAGCAGCGAAACCCACGGGACCTCTGGAAACACCATATATTTT. Translating it yields CASSETHGTSGNTIYF.